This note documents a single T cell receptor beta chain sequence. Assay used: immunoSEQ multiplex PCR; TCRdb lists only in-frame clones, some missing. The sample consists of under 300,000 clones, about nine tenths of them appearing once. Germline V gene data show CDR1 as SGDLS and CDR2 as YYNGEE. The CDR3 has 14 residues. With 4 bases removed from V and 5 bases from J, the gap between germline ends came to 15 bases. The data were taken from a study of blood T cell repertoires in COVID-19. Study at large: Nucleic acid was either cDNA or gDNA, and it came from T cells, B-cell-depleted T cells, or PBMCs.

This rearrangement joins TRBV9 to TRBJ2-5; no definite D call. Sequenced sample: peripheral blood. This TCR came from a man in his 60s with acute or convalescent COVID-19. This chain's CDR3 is CASSLSVGRETQYF. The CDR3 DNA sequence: TGTGCCAGCAGCTTAAGCGTAGGTAGGGAGACCCAGTACTTC.